This T cell receptor (beta chain) was retrieved from a study of molecular identifiers for immune sequencing clone quantification. In the sort, naive CD8 T cells were defined as CD8+CD4-CCR7+CD45RA+. Remarks on this clonotype: The target antigen is unknown. A much larger clone lies a single base off, so this may be a read error.

Study results and caveats: Among effectors, clones above 20 RNA copies held over 99% of molecules; among naive cells, under 1%.

This CDR3 is built from 14 residues. CDR1 and CDR2 (germline): SNHLY, FYNNEI. V was pared by 8 bases and J by 7 bases, with 17 bases between. Bulk libraries came from a prior protocol with listed TCR primers. TCRdb passed the PCR reads through MiXCR, listing each CDR3 protein once. The table has some 590,000 distinct CDR3 sequences, around 25% seen once. The sequence was collected from a human donor in good health. Some libraries in this study had Jurkat cell RNA spiked in. The sample was naive CD8+ T cells from blood, with Jurkat cell RNA spiked in. Subset denoted: FACS-sorted CD8+CD4-CCR7+CD45RA+ naive T cells. The chain couples TRBV2 to TRBJ1-4; no reliable D call. The DNA for the CDR3 is TGTGCCAGCGATAGGTCGGCAGGAAGTGAAAAACTGTTTTTT. This sequence encodes CASDRSAGSEKLFF.